Listed here are 27 T cell receptor beta chains from one sample, sequenced in a study of blood T cell repertoires in COVID-19. Assay: immunoSEQ multiplex PCR; the TCRdb copy retains only in-frame clones and omits some. The repertoire has about 300,000 clones, around 90% of them found once; the top ten carry around 5.9%. Sequences were obtained from PBMCs or T cells enriched from blood (not recorded which). The receptor source for this set is a woman between 25 and 40 years old who had recovered from COVID-19.

This clone was seen once. This rearrangement joins TRBV12-3 or TRBV12-4 to TRBJ1-6, with D perhaps matching TRBD1 (5 bases). Trimming cost V 6 bases and J 8 bases, with 11 bases left between them. The CDR3 sequence is 13 residues long. This chain's CDR3 is CASRDTVDSPLHF. The CDR3, as DNA: TGTGCCAGCAGGGACACGGTCGATTCACCCCTCCACTTT.

Written as DNA, the CDR3 is TGTGCCAGCAGTCCGGGACAGGCCTGGGATGAGCAGTTCTTC. It encodes CASSPGQAWDEQFF. This chain uses TRBV2 with TRBJ2-1, with 8 bases that match TRBD1. Germline-derived CDR1 and CDR2 are SNHLY and FYNNEI. CDR3 length: 14 amino acids. V dropped 5 bases and J dropped 8; count of bases not matched to a gene: 8.

CDR3 DNA sequence: TGTGCCAGCTCCAGGTGGCGAGGCCAGGGGCTGGATCAGCCCCAGCATTTT. Translating it yields CASSRWRGQGLDQPQHF. The chain employs TRBV27 and TRBJ1-5; a weak D match, TRBD1 (6 bases). Germline V gene data show CDR1 as MNHEY and CDR2 as SMNVEV (reference sequence). Trimming took off 8 bases at V and 5 bases at J, with 25 bases between the two ends. The CDR3 sequence is 17 residues long.

The V and J genes are TRBV7-2 and TRBJ1-2; D is uncertain. The ends were cut back, 1 base at V and 8 bases at J, with 20 bases in the middle. The CDR3 loop spans 16 amino acids. Germline CDR1 and CDR2: SGHTA and FQGNSA. The CDR3, as DNA: TGTGCCAGCAGCTTAGAACCCACCGGGCCGGCGGGAGGCTACACCTTC. Protein sequence: CASSLEPTGPAGGYTF.

This chain links TRBV10-1 with TRBJ2-2; 7 bases are shared with TRBD2. Germline assignment: CDR1 WNHNN and CDR2 SYGVQD (reference sequence). The trim removed 6 bases at V and 0 bases at J, leaving 19 bases unmatched. CDR3 size: 20 residues. The DNA for the CDR3 is TGCGCCAGCAGCGAGATCCCACCGGGGGGTCCTTACGCGAACACCGGGGAGCTGTTTTTT. It is translated as CASSEIPPGGPYANTGELFF.

V and J are TRBV28 and TRBJ1-5, with a weak D call TRBD1 (5 bases). The CDR3 runs to 12 residues. Germline values: CDR1 MDHEN, CDR2 SYDVKM. Trimming left V 6 bases short and J 4 bases short, with 7 bases between. The CDR3 DNA follows: TGTGCCAGCAGACCAGGGAATCAGCCCCAGCATTTT. Translated, it gives CASRPGNQPQHF.

The rearrangement joins TRBV5-1 to TRBJ1-2; 9 bases line up with TRBD1. This CDR3 comprises 14 residues. Per germline, CDR1 SGHRS and CDR2 YFSETQ. After removal of 2 bases from V and 4 bases from J, the junction contained 3 bases not matched to a gene. The CDR3 spells CASSFTGGGYGYTF. The CDR3 DNA follows: TGCGCCAGCAGCTTTACAGGGGGCGGCTATGGCTACACCTTC.

J is TRBJ1-1 and V is TRBV7-2; D gene uncertain. Trimming shortened V by 6 bases and J by 5 bases, and 13 bases separated the two germline ends. The germline gives CDR1 SGHTA, CDR2 FQGNSA. The CDR3 sequence is 13 residues long. CDR3 sequence reads: CASREGGPTEAFF. Here the CDR3 DNA reads TGTGCCAGCAGAGAGGGCGGCCCAACTGAAGCTTTCTTT. Drawing the rest from reference TRBV7-2 and TRBJ1-1, the complete variable domain is GAGVSQSPSNKVTEKGKDVELRCDPISGHTALYWYRQSLGQGLEFLIYFQGNSAPDKSGLPSDRFSAERTGGSVSTLTIQRTQQEDSAVYLCASREGGPTEAFFGQGTRLTVV.

With respect to this clone: The sample has other DNA sequences that encode this CDR3 too. The V call is TRBV5-6, the J call TRBJ2-3, with D perhaps TRBD2 (7 bases). The CDR3 loop spans 15 amino acids. The germline V gene has CDR1 SGHDT and CDR2 YYEEEE. V dropped 0 bases and J dropped 4 bases, with 12 bases sitting between them. The CDR3 sequence: CASSLGGGGADTQYF. The CDR3 nucleotides are TGTGCCAGCAGCTTGGGTGGGGGGGGCGCAGATACGCAGTATTTT.

This clone was seen a single time. The CDR3 DNA follows: TGTGCCTGGAGTGTATGGGGGGGGGCCAACGAGCAGTACTTC. Translated, it gives CAWSVWGGANEQYF. The J gene is TRBJ2-7, the V gene TRBV30; D might be TRBD2 (7 bases). The V end lost 0 bases, the J end lost 5 bases, and 14 bases lay between the germline ends. The CDR3 extends over 14 amino acids. CDR1 is GTSNPN, CDR2 SVGIG, per germline (reference sequence).

The chain recombines TRBV12-3 or TRBV12-4 with TRBJ1-1, with D possibly TRBD1 on 5 matching bases. This CDR3 has 13 residues. V dropped 8 bases and J dropped 4 bases, with 14 bases sitting between them. Here the CDR3 reads CASVRGRATEAFF. The CDR3 bases are TGTGCCAGCGTGCGAGGCAGGGCCACTGAAGCTTTCTTT.

V and J are TRBV4-1 and TRBJ1-2; perhaps TRBD1 as D (5 bases). Germline CDR1 reads MGHRA; CDR2 reads YSYEKL. This CDR3 spans 14 amino acids. V lost 4 bases, J lost 5 bases, and 14 bases lay in between. This chain's CDR3 is CASSRATGGYGYTF. CDR3 sequence (DNA): TGCGCCAGCAGCCGAGCCACGGGGGGGTATGGCTACACCTTC.

V is TRBV5-1 and J is TRBJ1-2; D ambiguous. There are 15 residues in the CDR3. The V gene lost 0 bases and the J gene lost 2 bases, with 11 bases spanning the gap. Germline values: CDR1 SGHRS, CDR2 YFSETQ. CDR3: CASSLASGGNYGYTF. In nucleotides, the CDR3 is TGCGCCAGCAGCTTGGCCTCGGGAGGCAACTATGGCTACACCTTC.

The chain couples TRBV5-1 to TRBJ2-2; TRBD1 matches at 9 bases. This CDR3 region has 15 residues. Germline V gene sequence: CDR1 SGHRS, CDR2 YFSETQ. Trimming removed 3 bases from V and 4 bases from J; junction bases left unmatched: 4. The CDR3 reads CASSSGQGFTGELFF. CDR3 coding DNA: TGCGCCAGCAGCTCAGGACAGGGGTTCACCGGGGAGCTGTTTTTT.

This chain uses TRBV7-9 with TRBJ2-7; D is possibly TRBD2 (5 bases). V lost 2 bases, J lost 6 bases, and 11 bases lay in between. Germline CDR1 and CDR2: SEHNR and FQNEAQ (reference sequence). The CDR3 sequence is 13 residues long. CDR3 in amino acids: CASSLSTRSEQYF. The CDR3 nucleotides read TGTGCCAGCAGCTTAAGTACTAGGTCCGAGCAGTACTTC.

The V gene is TRBV7-9, the J gene TRBJ1-5; 8 bases line up with TRBD1. The CDR3 has 16 residues. Germline CDR1 SEHNR, CDR2 FQNEAQ (reference sequence). V dropped 1 base and J dropped 7; count of bases not matched to a gene: 9. The CDR3 DNA reads as TGTGCCAGCAGCTTAGGACAGGGGAAGATCGGACAGCCCCAGCATTTT. Its protein is CASSLGQGKIGQPQHF.

The chain employs TRBV7-8 and TRBJ1-5; a weak D match, TRBD1 (5 bases). Germline lookup yields CDR1 SGHVS and CDR2 FQNEAQ. V was trimmed by 7 bases and J by 4 bases, leaving 14 bases between them. The CDR3 sequence is 14 residues long. For the CDR3, the DNA is TGTGCCAGCAAGCGGGACGGACCAAATCAGCCCCAGCATTTT. Translation: CASKRDGPNQPQHF. Combining the CDR3 with reference TRBV7-8 and TRBJ1-5 gives the whole variable domain GAGVSQSPRYKVAKRGQDVALRCDPISGHVSLFWYQQALGQGPEFLTYFQNEAQLDKSGLPSDRFFAERPEGSVSTLKIQRTQQEDSAVYLCASKRDGPNQPQHFGDGTRLSIL.

The chain employs TRBV3-1 (or the pseudogene TRBV3-2) and TRBJ2-3; D might be TRBD2 (5 bases). V gave up 4 bases and J gave up 2 bases, with 10 bases separating them. The germline V gene encodes CDR1 LGHDT and CDR2 YNNKEL (reference sequence). The CDR3 is 14 residues long. The CDR3 region is CASSRGLNTDTQYF. CDR3 in DNA: TGTGCCAGCAGCCGAGGACTTAACACAGATACGCAGTATTTT.

This chain joins TRBV7-2 and TRBJ2-3; D perhaps matches TRBD2 (7 bases). Trimming took 7 bases from V and 0 from J, leaving 20 bases between them. Germline CDR1 is SGHTA and CDR2 is FQGNSA. This CDR3 region has 17 residues. The CDR3 nucleotides read TGTGCCAGCACCCTGGGGGGGGGCGCCCCTAGCACAGATACGCAGTATTTT. Translation: CASTLGGGAPSTDTQYF. The full variable domain, in which reference TRBV7-2 and TRBJ2-3 provide the parts outside the CDR3, is GAGVSQSPSNKVTEKGKDVELRCDPISGHTALYWYRQSLGQGLEFLIYFQGNSAPDKSGLPSDRFSAERTGGSVSTLTIQRTQQEDSAVYLCASTLGGGAPSTDTQYFGPGTRLTVL.

As regards this clone: Additional DNA sequences in this sample encode the identical CDR3. V gene TRBV5-1 combines with J gene TRBJ1-1; the match to TRBD1 covers 8 bases. Germline V lookup: CDR1 SGHRS, CDR2 YFSETQ. This CDR3 contains 16 residues. After removal of 4 bases from V and 0 bases from J, the junction contained 8 bases not matched to a gene. CDR3 residues: CASSAQTGALNTEAFF. In nucleotides, the CDR3 is TGCGCCAGCAGCGCCCAGACAGGGGCTCTGAACACTGAAGCTTTCTTT.

The chain is built from TRBV25-1 and TRBJ1-2, with a weak D call TRBD1 (5 bases). The CDR3 spans 16 residues. Trimming removed 6 bases at V and 4 bases at J, with 21 bases between. Germline CDR1 is MGHDK and CDR2 is SYGVNS. This CDR3 reads CASSVDTGAAIYGYTF. For the CDR3, the DNA is TGTGCCAGCAGCGTGGACACGGGAGCCGCGATCTATGGCTACACCTTC.

The V gene is TRBV14, the J gene TRBJ1-1, with D unresolved. Looked up from germline, CDR1 is SGHDN and CDR2 is FVKESK. V was cut by 1 base and J by 0 bases, with 9 bases left in between. The CDR3 runs to 15 residues. CDR3 nucleotide sequence: TGTGCCAGCAGCCAAGGGAGGATTATGAACACTGAAGCTTTCTTT. Its translation: CASSQGRIMNTEAFF. Full variable domain (rest looked up from reference TRBV14 and TRBJ1-1): EAGVTQFPSHSVIEKGQTVTLRCDPISGHDNLYWYRRVMGKEIKFLLHFVKESKQDESGMPNNRFLAERTGGTYSTLKVQPAELEDSGVYFCASSQGRIMNTEAFFGQGTRLTVV.

The chain has TRBV5-6 and TRBJ1-3; 7 bases agree with TRBD1. Germline V gives CDR1 SGHDT, CDR2 YYEEEE. Trimming took 4 bases from V and 7 from J; bases not matched to a gene: 5. This CDR3 is built from 13 residues. CDR3 sequence: CASSRQGRNTIYF. In DNA form, the CDR3 reads TGTGCCAGCAGCCGACAGGGTCGGAACACCATATATTTT.

The V call is TRBV7-9, the J call TRBJ1-6; the match to TRBD1 covers 11 bases. CDR1 SEHNR and CDR2 FQNEAQ come from the germline V gene (reference sequence). With 4 bases clipped from V and 13 bases from J, the junction kept 6 bases outside the gene matches. This CDR3 spans 14 amino acids. The CDR3 coding sequence is TGTGCCAGCAGCTCAGGGGACAGGGGGTCGCCCCTCCACTTT. Its translation: CASSSGDRGSPLHF.

This chain uses TRBV30 with TRBJ1-1, with TRBD1 matching over 7 bases. V lost 2 bases to trimming and J lost 3 bases; unmatched junction nucleotides: 18. From germline, CDR1 is GTSNPN and CDR2 SVGIG (reference sequence). The CDR3 consists of 18 residues. CDR3 coding DNA: TGTGCCTGGAGTAGATTCCCGGGACAGAGGGGTTTGGACACTGAAGCTTTCTTT. This gives the protein CAWSRFPGQRGLDTEAFF.

This chain uses TRBV11-3 with TRBJ1-1; tentatively, D is TRBD1 (5 bases). The CDR3 is made up of 13 amino acids. Germline-derived CDR1 and CDR2 are SGHNT and YENEEA. Trimming cost V 5 bases and J 6 bases, with 13 bases left between them. CDR3 protein: CASSPDTTAEAFF. The CDR3 DNA follows: TGTGCCAGCAGCCCGGACACGACCGCTGAAGCTTTCTTT.

This chain joins TRBV9 and TRBJ2-1; 7 bases align to TRBD2. The junction had 8 bases not matched to a gene; V was cut back by 0 bases and J by 2 bases. The V gene's germline CDR1 is SGDLS and CDR2 YYNGEE. The CDR3 consists of 17 residues. Here the CDR3 DNA reads TGTGCCAGCAGCGTAGTCCCTACGGGGGGACCCTACAATGAGCAGTTCTTC. This translates into CASSVVPTGGPYNEQFF.